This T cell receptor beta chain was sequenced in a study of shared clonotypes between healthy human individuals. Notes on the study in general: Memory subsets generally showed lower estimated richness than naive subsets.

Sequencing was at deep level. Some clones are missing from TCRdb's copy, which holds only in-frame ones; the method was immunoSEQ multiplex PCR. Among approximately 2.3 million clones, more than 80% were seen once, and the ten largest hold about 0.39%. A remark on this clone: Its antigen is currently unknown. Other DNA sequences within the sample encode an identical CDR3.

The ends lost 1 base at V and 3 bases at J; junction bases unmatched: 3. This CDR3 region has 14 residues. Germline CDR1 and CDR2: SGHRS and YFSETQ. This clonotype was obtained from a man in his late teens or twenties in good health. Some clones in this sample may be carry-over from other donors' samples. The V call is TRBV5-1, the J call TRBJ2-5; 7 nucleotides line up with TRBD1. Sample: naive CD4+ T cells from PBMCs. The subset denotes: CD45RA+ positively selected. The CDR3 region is CASSLSTGEETQYF. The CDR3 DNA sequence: TGCGCCAGCAGCTTGTCTACAGGGGAAGAGACCCAGTACTTC.